The 16 T cell receptor beta chains below come from one sample, sequenced in a study of type 1 and type 2 diabetes patients. PCR was run on genomic DNA. Multiplex PCR with 30 forward and 13 reverse primers amplified the TCR beta CDR3. TCRdb re-called the multiplex PCR reads through MiXCR, storing one row per CDR3 protein. The sample shows about 290,000 distinct CDR3 sequences, roughly 50% of them seen only once. Sequencing input: peripheral blood mononuclear cells (PBMCs). The receptors were sampled from a man between 18 and 35 years old with type 2 diabetes.

On this clonotype: One end of the junction varies from germline; a read error may be responsible. The V gene is TRBV30, the J gene TRBJ2-7; tentatively, D is TRBD1 (5 bases). Germline V gene lookup returns CDR1 GTSNPN and CDR2 SVGIG (reference sequence). This CDR3 contains 12 residues. The CDR3 nucleotides are TGTGCCTTCCGTCAGGGTACCTACGAGCGGTACTTC. Translating gives CAFRQGTYERYF.

V gene TRBV24-1 combines with J gene TRBJ1-1; D not certain. From germline, CDR1 is KGHDR and CDR2 SFDVKD. V was pared by 5 bases and J by 5 bases, with 11 bases between. This CDR3 is built from 13 residues. Here the CDR3 DNA reads TGTGCCACCAGTGGTCCCCCGGGGACTGAAGCTTTCTTT. Residues: CATSGPPGTEAFF.

This chain joins TRBV28 and TRBJ2-7, with D possibly TRBD1 on 6 matching bases. This CDR3 comprises 11 residues. The germline gives CDR1 MDHEN, CDR2 SYDVKM. The ends were cut back, 7 bases at V and 6 bases at J, with 10 bases in the middle. The CDR3 DNA sequence: TGTGCCAGCATCAGGGGCGGCGAGCAGTACTTC. Residues: CASIRGGEQYF. Supplemented by reference TRBV28 and TRBJ2-7, the full variable domain reads DVKVTQSSRYLVKRTGEKVFLECVQDMDHENMFWYRQDPGLGLRLIYFSYDVKMKEKGDIPEGYSVSREKKERFSLILESASTNQTSMYLCASIRGGEQYFGPGTRLTVT.

The chain joins TRBV15 to TRBJ1-1; D possibly corresponds to TRBD1 (5 bases). Trimming pared 8 bases from V and 6 bases from J, leaving 22 bases between. CDR3 length: 15 amino acids. CDR1 is LNHNV and CDR2 is YYDKDF in the germline V gene (reference sequence). The CDR3 DNA reads as TGTGCCACCCGGGGGAATAGTCACAACCCTTCTGAAGCTTTCTTT. As protein: CATRGNSHNPSEAFF.

With respect to this clonotype: A read error is likely, as this CDR3 ends without the conserved phenylalanine or tryptophan. This chain uses TRBV25-1 with TRBJ2-5; D is unresolved. V lost 8 bases and J lost 1, with 5 bases in between. Germline-derived CDR1 and CDR2 are MGHDK and SYGVNS. The CDR3 has 11 amino acids. In DNA, the CDR3 is TGTGCCAGCCCTCTCCAAGAGACCCAGTACTCC. Protein sequence: CASPLQETQYS.

In this sample, this clonotype turned up a few times. V gene TRBV4-3 combines with J gene TRBJ2-7, with no clear D. CDR1 is LGHNA, CDR2 YSLEER, per germline. Trimming took off 0 bases at V and 1 base at J, with 13 bases between the two ends. This CDR3 has 16 amino acids. CDR3 sequence reads: CASSQDLGIGSYEQYF. CDR3 DNA sequence: TGCGCCAGCAGCCAAGATCTGGGGATTGGGTCCTACGAGCAGTACTTC.

The table lists this clonotype with a few counts. The chain has TRBV7-2 and TRBJ2-6, with 9 bases identical to TRBD1. The length of the CDR3 is 18 residues. Germline V gives CDR1 SGHTA, CDR2 FQGNSA. J gave up 2 bases and V 5 bases, and 10 bases lay outside the gene matches. CDR3 sequence reads: CASSPRVTGGTGANVLTF. The CDR3 DNA reads as TGTGCCAGCAGCCCTAGGGTTACAGGGGGCACTGGGGCCAACGTCCTGACTTTC.

This clonotype was seen a handful of times. This chain connects TRBV19 to TRBJ1-2, with 10 bases fitting TRBD1. CDR3 length: 18 amino acids. The germline V gene has CDR1 LNHDA and CDR2 SQIVND (reference sequence). Trimming took 4 bases from V and 2 from J; bases not matched to a gene: 13. The CDR3 is CASSTTIVPGQGNYGYTF. The CDR3 region has the DNA TGTGCCAGTAGTACCACAATCGTCCCGGGACAGGGGAACTATGGCTACACCTTC.

Only a few counts were recorded for this clonotype. V gene TRBV2 combines with J gene TRBJ2-7; possible D gene TRBD1, 5 bases. The CDR3 runs to 14 residues. CDR1 is SNHLY and CDR2 is FYNNEI in the germline V gene. V was trimmed by 8 bases and J by 6 bases, leaving 20 bases between them. This CDR3 is CASLRGNLGSEQYF. CDR3 in DNA: TGTGCCAGCCTAAGGGGAAATCTGGGGTCCGAGCAGTACTTC.

This clonotype was detected once. The conserved phenylalanine or tryptophan normally closing the CDR3 is absent here, so this likely arose from a read error. This chain uses TRBV9 with TRBJ1-4, with 7 bases identical to TRBD1. CDR3 length: 16 residues. CDR1 SGDLS and CDR2 YYNGEE come from the germline V gene. V was pared by 4 bases and J by 7 bases, with 13 bases of the junction left unmatched. This CDR3 reads CASSLRSTGWSEKLFL. The CDR3 coding sequence is TGTGCCAGCAGCCTTCGATCGACAGGGTGGAGTGAAAAACTGTTTTTA.

V usage is TRBV7-8 and J usage is TRBJ1-4; D unclear. The germline V gene has CDR1 SGHVS and CDR2 FQNEAQ. V lost 5 bases and J lost 0, with 7 bases in between. This CDR3 contains 14 residues. The CDR3 reads CASSLITTNEKLFF. CDR3 nucleotide sequence: TGTGCCAGCAGCCTAATAACAACTAATGAAAAACTGTTTTTT.

This clonotype was detected a few times. The chain carries TRBV14 and TRBJ1-1; tentatively, D is TRBD1 (6 bases). CDR1 SGHDN and CDR2 FVKESK come from the germline V gene. The CDR3 covers 15 residues. Trimming shortened V by 3 bases and J by 4 bases, and 15 bases separated the two germline ends. CDR3 protein: CASSHGRGFGTEAFF. DNA of the CDR3: TGTGCCAGCAGCCACGGCAGGGGCTTCGGCACTGAAGCTTTCTTT.

The chain links TRBV7-2 to TRBJ2-7; TRBD1 or TRBD2 may be the D gene (5 bases each). This CDR3 comprises 14 residues. V lost 5 bases, J lost 7 bases, and 18 bases lay in between. Germline V lookup: CDR1 SGHTA, CDR2 FQGNSA. The CDR3 protein is CASSSTGTRDEQYF. The CDR3 DNA follows: TGTGCCAGCAGCAGCACCGGGACGAGGGATGAGCAGTACTTC.

The chain employs TRBV12-3 or TRBV12-4 and TRBJ2-3; 11 nucleotides match TRBD2. There are 16 residues in the CDR3. With 6 bases clipped from V and 0 bases from J, the junction kept 5 bases outside the gene matches. The CDR3 DNA reads as TGTGCCAGCAGACTAGCGGGAGACCCTAGCACAGATACGCAGTATTTT. This encodes CASRLAGDPSTDTQYF.

The V gene is TRBV29-1, the J gene TRBJ2-5; D is unresolved. With 2 bases removed from V and 0 bases from J, the gap between germline ends came to 10 bases. The CDR3 covers 14 residues. Germline V gene lookup returns CDR1 SQVTM and CDR2 ANQGSEA. CDR3 loop: CSVEPTEYQETQYF. In nucleotides, the CDR3 is TGCAGCGTTGAACCTACAGAGTACCAAGAGACCCAGTACTTC.

This clonotype was picked up a small number of times. The CDR3 loop reads CSARDGTGASGYTF. DNA of the CDR3: TGCAGTGCTAGAGATGGGACAGGGGCGAGCGGCTACACCTTC. V is TRBV20-1 and J is TRBJ1-2, with TRBD1 identical over 10 bases. V shed 0 bases, J shed 8 bases, and the junction held 6 bases outside the gene matches. The CDR3 runs 14 residues. Germline V gene sequence: CDR1 DFQATT, CDR2 SNEGSKA (reference sequence).